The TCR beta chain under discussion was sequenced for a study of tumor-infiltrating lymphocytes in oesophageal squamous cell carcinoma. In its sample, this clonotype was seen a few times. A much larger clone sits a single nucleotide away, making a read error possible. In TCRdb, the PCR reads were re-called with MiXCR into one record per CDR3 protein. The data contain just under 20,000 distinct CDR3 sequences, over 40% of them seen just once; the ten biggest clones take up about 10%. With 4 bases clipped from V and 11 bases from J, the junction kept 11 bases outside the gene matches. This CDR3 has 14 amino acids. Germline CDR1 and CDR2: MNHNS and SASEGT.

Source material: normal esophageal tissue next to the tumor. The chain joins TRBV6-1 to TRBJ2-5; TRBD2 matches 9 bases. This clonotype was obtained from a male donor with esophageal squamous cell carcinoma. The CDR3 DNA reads TGTGCCAGCAGTGCTACTAGCGGGTCCAGTGCGCAGTACTTC. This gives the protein CASSATSGSSAQYF.